Detailed here is one TCR beta chain. V trimming: 8 bases; J trimming: 5 bases; junction bases outside the gene matches: 15. Per the germline V gene, CDR1 is SGHVS and CDR2 is FQNEAQ. The CDR3 is made up of 16 amino acids. The assay was immunoSEQ multiplex PCR, and TCRdb's table has in-frame clones only and misses some. The data show 500,000 to 750,000 clones, around 87% seen once. The sample comes from a study of shared T cell receptors in the human thymus. These same records also appear under a second study, on human thymus T cells. That work contributes: Corrective surgery for congenital heart defects was being performed on the healthy Finnish infants who were the donors. Surgeons resected thymus tissue during corrective heart surgery.

The chain links TRBV7-8 to TRBJ2-3, with 8 bases lining up with TRBD2. Material: thymocytes. This clonotype originated in a boy under two years old with a congenital heart defect. The CDR3 loop is CASGNKAGVGGDTQYF. CDR3 bases: TGTGCCAGCGGTAACAAAGCGGGAGTAGGTGGAGATACGCAGTATTTT.